This T cell receptor beta chain was captured in a study of radiation and T cells in renal cell carcinoma. Across the whole study: Nephrectomy followed 15 Gy stereotactic body radiation by 4 weeks. Overall study results and limits: Top tumor clonotypes rose in blood 2 weeks post-radiation, then contracted.

As concerns this clone: Its antigen is still unknown.

The data were produced by immunoSEQ multiplex PCR, yet TCRdb's version contains in-frame clones alone and is incomplete. Of about 49,000 clones in the sample, about 83% are singletons; the top ten hold 30% to 35%. Noted time point: baseline pretreatment blood. Noted treatment: 15 Gy SBRT to primary tumor, nephrectomy 4 weeks later. This receptor was identified in a woman in her 70s with renal cell carcinoma. The specimen was blood, collected from a patient whose treatment included radiotherapy and nephrectomy.

The CDR3 loop reads CASSPGQGARNTEAFF. As DNA, the CDR3 is TGTGCCAGCAGCCCGGGACAGGGGGCGAGGAACACTGAAGCTTTCTTT. This sequence joins TRBV11-3 and TRBJ1-1, with 12 bases aligning to TRBD1. The CDR3 loop spans 16 amino acids. The germline V gene encodes CDR1 SGHNT and CDR2 YENEEA. The V and J ends lost 5 bases and 1 base, in that order; junction bases with no gene match: 5.